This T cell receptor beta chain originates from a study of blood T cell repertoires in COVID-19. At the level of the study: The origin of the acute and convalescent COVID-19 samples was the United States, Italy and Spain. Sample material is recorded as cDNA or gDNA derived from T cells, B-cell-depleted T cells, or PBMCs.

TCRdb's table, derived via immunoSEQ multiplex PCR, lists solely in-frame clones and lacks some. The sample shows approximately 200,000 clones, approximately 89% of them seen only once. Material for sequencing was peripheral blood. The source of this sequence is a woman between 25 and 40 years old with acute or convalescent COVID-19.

The CDR3 DNA reads as TGTGCCAGCAGCCAAGGCGGACAGGGCGCGTGGACCCAGTACTTC. This translates into CASSQGGQGAWTQYF. The chain uses TRBV3-1 (or the pseudogene TRBV3-2) and TRBJ2-5; the match to TRBD1 covers 8 bases. The CDR3 is 15 amino acids. With 1 base clipped from V and 7 bases from J, the junction kept 8 bases outside the gene matches. CDR1 is LGHDT, CDR2 YNNKEL, per germline (reference sequence).